The rows below give T cell receptor beta chains drawn from one sample of a study of a mutant IDH1 vaccine in newly diagnosed glioma. TCRdb keeps only in-frame clones here, not all; method: immunoSEQ multiplex PCR. The table lists around 76,000 clones, 75% to 90% of them singletons. Antigen specificity for these receptors is unknown. Sequenced here: PBMCs, sampled from a glioma patient whose treatment included an IDH1 peptide vaccine. These receptors were obtained from a woman aged 50 to 65 with glioma. Both conserved end residues are part of each CDR3. A D gene is named only where the DNA matches it firmly. Some rows have no size entry. The others give once, few or many, or a class for an expanded clone.

>-|TRBV7-9|TRBJ2-7|-
TGTGCCAGCAGCATAACATTTGACTCACGTTACGAGCAGTACTTC
CASSITFDSRYEQYF
>-|TRBV5-1|TRBJ1-1|-
TGCGCCAGCAGCTTGGGACAGGTGAACACTGAAGCTTTCTTT
CASSLGQVNTEAFF
>TRBD2|TRBV28|TRBJ2-5|-
TGTGCCAGCAGTTTAAGGCGACTAGCTAAAGAGACCCAGTACTTC
CASSLRRLAKETQYF
>TRBD1|TRBV9|TRBJ2-5|-
TGTGCCAGCAGCGTAGGAGGGGGACAGCAAGAGACCCAGTACTTC
CASSVGGGQQETQYF
>-|TRBV5-1|TRBJ1-4|once
TGCGCCAGCAGCTTGGGGGACATCAGGGAAAAACTGTTTTTT
CASSLGDIREKLFF
>-|TRBV30|TRBJ2-7|-
TGTGCCTGGGTTGCACAGAGTACCTACGAGCAGTACTTC
CAWVAQSTYEQYF
>-|TRBV7-2|TRBJ2-1|-
TGTGCCAGCAGTGTAGACCTGAGGGAGCAGTTCTTC
CASSVDLREQFF
>-|TRBV6-6|TRBJ1-2|-
TGTGCCAGCAGCCCGGACAGCTATGGCTACACCTTC
CASSPDSYGYTF
>-|TRBV7-2|TRBJ1-1|-
TGTGCCAGCAGCTTAGTACCACAGGGGAACACTGAAGCTTTCTTT
CASSLVPQGNTEAFF
>TRBD1|TRBV14|TRBJ2-1|-
TGTGCCAGCAGTAGGGACAGGGGGGGATATGAGCAGTTCTTC
CASSRDRGGYEQFF
>TRBD2|TRBV9|TRBJ2-3|-
TGTGCCAGCAGCGTTCTAGCGGGATTATCCACAGATACGCAGTATTTT
CASSVLAGLSTDTQYF
>-|TRBV6-5|TRBJ2-7|few
TGTGCCAGCAGTCCCCGAGGGCGGTCCGAGCAGTACTTC
CASSPRGRSEQYF
>-|TRBV7-9|TRBJ1-4|-
TGTGCCAGCAGCTTAGGCGACATGGGGGTTAATGAAAAACTGTTTTTT
CASSLGDMGVNEKLFF
>-|TRBV7-6|TRBJ1-2|-
TGTGCCAGCAGCCTCCAGGGATATGGCTACACCTTC
CASSLQGYGYTF
>TRBD2|TRBV5-4|TRBJ2-1|-
TGTGCCAGCAGCTTGGCCCTAGCGGGCAATTACAATGAGCAGTTCTTC
CASSLALAGNYNEQFF
>-|TRBV19|TRBJ1-2|-
TGTGCCAGTAGTATAGACTCCAGTTCTGGCTACACCTTC
CASSIDSSSGYTF
>TRBD2|TRBV9|TRBJ2-1|-
TGTGCCAGCAGCGCCCGAGCGGGGAGTTCATTCGATGAGCAGTTCTTC
CASSARAGSSFDEQFF
>TRBD1|TRBV7-9|TRBJ1-1|-
TGTGCCAGCAGCCCCGGGACAGCTATTGAAGCTTTCTTT
CASSPGTAIEAFF
>-|TRBV7-9|TRBJ1-5|once
TGTGCCAGCAGCCTCCTCGACGGTCAGCCCCAGCATTTT
CASSLLDGQPQHF
>TRBD1|TRBV19|TRBJ2-5|once
TGTGCCAGTAGTGCCTCCGGGACAGCCCTCCAAGAGACCCAGTACTTC
CASSASGTALQETQYF
>-|TRBV27|TRBJ1-1|-
TGTGCCAGCAGTGAACAGGAGTACACTGAAGCTTTCTTT
CASSEQEYTEAFF
>TRBD1|TRBV19|TRBJ1-5|-
TGTGCCAGTAGTAAGGGGGCCCAGTTGCGGCCCCAGCATTTT
CASSKGAQLRPQHF
>TRBD2|TRBV5-4|TRBJ2-7|once
TGTGCCAGCAGCTTATCTGGCGGGAGGGCGTCCGAGCAGTACTTC
CASSLSGGRASEQYF
>-|TRBV2|TRBJ2-3|-
TGTGCCAGCAGCCCCGGGAAAGATACGCAGTATTTT
CASSPGKDTQYF
>-|TRBV5-1|TRBJ1-1|-
TGCGCCAGCACCCCAGGCAGGGAGAGTATTAATACTGAAGCTTTCTTT
CASTPGRESINTEAFF
>-|TRBV5-5|TRBJ2-2|-
TGTGCCAGCAGGAAAGATCCCTTAGACAGACAGGCCGGGGAGCTGTTTTTT
CASRKDPLDRQAGELFF
>-|TRBV5-6|TRBJ1-1|-
TGTGCCAGCAGTGAATACGGCACTGAAGCTTTCTTT
CASSEYGTEAFF
>-|TRBV6-1|TRBJ2-7|-
TGTGCCAGCAGTGTCTCGTGGGCTGGGGTGTACTACGAGCAGTACTTC
CASSVSWAGVYYEQYF
>TRBD1|TRBV10-3|TRBJ2-5|-
TGTGCCATCAGTGAAGGGCAGGGGGCGCGGGAGACCCAGTACTTC
CAISEGQGARETQYF
>-|TRBV6-5|TRBJ2-6|-
TGTGCCAGCAGTTACTCGGGCAGCTCTGGGGCCAACGTCCTGACTTTC
CASSYSGSSGANVLTF
>TRBD1|TRBV27|TRBJ1-2|-
TGTGCCAGCAGTCCGGGACAGGGAAATGGCTACACCTTC
CASSPGQGNGYTF
>-|TRBV30|TRBJ1-5|few
TGTGCCTGGACTTTGGAGGGCAATCAGCCCCAGCATTTT
CAWTLEGNQPQHF
>TRBD1|TRBV5-4|TRBJ1-6|-
TGTGCCAGCAGTGGGGACAGCTCCTATAATTCACCCCTCCACTTT
CASSGDSSYNSPLHF
>-|TRBV7-9|TRBJ1-3|-
TGTGCCAGCAGCTTAGAAAGGCCGGGGGCGAGTGGAAACACCATATATTTT
CASSLERPGASGNTIYF
>-|TRBV7-9|TRBJ2-6|-
TGTGCCAGCAGCTTAGGCCAGGGGTCAAGAGCTGGGGCCAACGTCCTGACTTTC
CASSLGQGSRAGANVLTF
>TRBD2|TRBV2|TRBJ2-7|once
TGTGCCAGCAGGACTAGCGGGAGGCCCTCCTACGAGCAGTACTTC
CASRTSGRPSYEQYF
>-|TRBV29-1|TRBJ2-7|-
TGCAGCGTTGAAGTGGGTGGCGCCCGACCTCATTACGAGCAGTACTTC
CSVEVGGARPHYEQYF
>TRBD2|TRBV6-1|TRBJ2-3|-
TGTGCCAGCAGTGAATTTCGCGGGAGAGGGGTGGATACGCAGTATTTT
CASSEFRGRGVDTQYF
>-|TRBV5-1|TRBJ1-2|-
TGCGCCAGCAGCTTGGGCGGGGGTCACTATGGCTACACCTTC
CASSLGGGHYGYTF
>-|TRBV6-5|TRBJ2-6|-
TGTGCCAGCAGCCTAAATGGGGCCAACGTCCTGACTTTC
CASSLNGANVLTF
>TRBD2|TRBV18|TRBJ2-3|once
TGTGCCAGCTCAGCCTCTTTTTCGAGCGGGAGGACAGATACGCAGTATTTT
CASSASFSSGRTDTQYF
>-|TRBV7-3|TRBJ2-7|-
TGTGCCAGCAGCTTAGGGTCCGCAACCGAGCAGTACTTC
CASSLGSATEQYF
>-|TRBV7-9|TRBJ2-1|-
TGTGCCAGCAGCATACTCATGGTTTACGCCCTTCCCTACAATGAGCAGTTCTTC
CASSILMVYALPYNEQFF